The 25 T cell receptor beta chains in this list originate from one sample, sequenced in a study of T-cell memory formation after mild COVID-19. In TCRdb, the 5' RACE reads were re-called with MiXCR into one record per CDR3 protein. The data hold nearly 350,000 distinct CDR3 sequences, with 10% to 15% observed a single time. The source material was PBMCs or a T cell subset sorted from them (not recorded which). The receptors originated from a man aged 18-30 years who had mild COVID-19 (a few samples of this study predate the infection). Cell type and time point are not known.

CDR3 sequence: CASSLTMETQYF. The DNA of the CDR3 is TGTGCCAGCAGCTTAACAATGGAGACCCAGTACTTC. The J gene is TRBJ2-5, the V gene TRBV11-2; D remains ambiguous. Germline lookup yields CDR1 SGHAT and CDR2 FQNNGV. Trimming pared 2 bases from V and 5 bases from J, leaving 6 bases between. The CDR3 covers 12 residues.

This clonotype was observed a handful of times. This chain joins TRBV9 and TRBJ2-3, with D perhaps TRBD2 (5 bases). Per germline, CDR1 SGDLS and CDR2 YYNGEE. This CDR3 region has 15 residues. Trimming took 4 bases from V and 4 from J, leaving 16 bases between them. The CDR3 loop reads CASSRARVSADTQYF. Here the CDR3 DNA reads TGTGCCAGCAGCCGAGCGCGCGTTAGCGCAGATACGCAGTATTTT.

The gene calls are TRBV6-2 or TRBV6-3 and TRBJ1-5, with TRBD1 as a possible D gene (6 bases). The CDR3 has 14 residues. CDR1 and CDR2 (germline): MNHEY, SVGEGT. V was pared by 2 bases and J by 7 bases, with 12 bases between. The DNA of the CDR3 is TGTGCCAGCAGTTACGTGGGGGGCCAACAGCCCCAGCATTTT. The encoded protein is CASSYVGGQQPQHF.

The genes are TRBV28 and TRBJ2-2; 9 positions agree with TRBD1. V trimming: 4 bases; J trimming: 6 bases; junction bases outside the gene matches: 6. Germline V gene data show CDR1 as MDHEN and CDR2 as SYDVKM. CDR3 size: 15 residues. This CDR3 reads CASSSQGAGAGELFF. In DNA form, the CDR3 reads TGTGCCAGCAGTTCACAGGGGGCTGGCGCCGGGGAGCTGTTTTTT.

This clonotype appeared a few times. This chain joins TRBV7-2 and TRBJ2-2; possibly TRBD1 or TRBD2 for D (7 bases each). Looked up from germline, CDR1 is SGHTA and CDR2 is FQGNSA. The CDR3 totals 16 residues. Trimming removed 5 bases from V and 4 bases from J, with 17 bases in between. The CDR3 DNA is TGTGCCAGCAGCCTCAGGGGGGGACAGCCCACCGGGGAGCTGTTTTTT. Translated: CASSLRGGQPTGELFF.

The chain carries TRBV19 and TRBJ2-1; perhaps D is TRBD1 or TRBD2 (6 bases each). This CDR3 contains 17 residues. V was trimmed by 4 bases and J by 2 bases, leaving 18 bases between them. The V gene's germline CDR1 is LNHDA and CDR2 SQIVND (reference sequence). CDR3 residues: CASSSQGRGGPYNEQFF. The CDR3 DNA is TGTGCCAGTAGTAGTCAAGGCCGAGGGGGGCCCTACAATGAGCAGTTCTTC.

This clonotype was detected a few times. V usage is TRBV6-2 or TRBV6-3 and J usage is TRBJ2-1, with TRBD1 identical over 7 bases. Unmatched junction bases numbered 6, after V lost 2 bases and J lost 2 bases. The CDR3 spans 16 residues. CDR1 is MNHEY and CDR2 is SVGEGT in the germline V gene. The CDR3 DNA follows: TGTGCCAGCAGTTACAGAGGGGGCCAACCCTACAATGAGCAGTTCTTC. Its translation is CASSYRGGQPYNEQFF.

This chain joins TRBV7-2 and TRBJ1-2; no reliable D call. Germline V lookup: CDR1 SGHTA, CDR2 FQGNSA. V lost 2 bases and J lost 8, with 9 bases in between. The CDR3 covers 12 residues. In DNA, the CDR3 is TGTGCCAGCAGCTTACTTCCCAGAGGCTACACCTTC. It codes for CASSLLPRGYTF.

This clonotype was seen a handful of times. The V gene is TRBV5-1, the J gene TRBJ2-7, with 9 bases lining up with TRBD1. The CDR3 length is 16 residues. The V segment lost 4 bases and the J segment 5 bases; nucleotides outside the gene matches: 13. The germline V gene has CDR1 SGHRS and CDR2 YFSETQ. The DNA of the CDR3 is TGCGCCAGCAGCACCGGACAGGGGAGGGAGATCGACGAGCAGTACTTC. Its protein product is CASSTGQGREIDEQYF.

The V and J genes are TRBV3-1 and TRBJ1-6, with TRBD1 as a possible D gene (5 bases). Germline CDR1 is LGHDT and CDR2 is YNNKEL (reference sequence). V lost 3 bases, J lost 9 bases, and 12 bases lay in between. The CDR3 length is 14 residues. CDR3 DNA: TGTGCCAGCAGCCAGCAGGGTATGGGTTCACCCCTCCACTTT. Protein sequence: CASSQQGMGSPLHF.

This clonotype turned up a few times. The chain has TRBV5-1 and TRBJ1-2, with no clear D. Trimming took 3 bases from V and 9 from J, leaving 18 bases between them. Germline-derived CDR1 and CDR2 are SGHRS and YFSETQ. The CDR3 sequence is 14 residues long. CDR3 sequence: CASSYMPSGRSYTF. The CDR3 bases are TGCGCCAGCAGCTACATGCCCTCCGGGCGCAGCTACACCTTC.

Many counts were recorded for this clonotype. The genes are TRBV6-5 and TRBJ1-2; D is ambiguous. V gave up 0 bases and J gave up 5 bases, with 13 bases separating them. The CDR3 has 15 residues. Germline CDR1 and CDR2: MNHEY and SVGAGI. Written as DNA, the CDR3 is TGTGCCAGCAGTTACTCACCCCTTCTTGGGTATGGCTACACCTTC. This sequence encodes CASSYSPLLGYGYTF.

This clonotype was detected only a few times. The chain combines TRBV9 with TRBJ1-2, with D possibly being TRBD1 (5 bases). Germline V gene sequence: CDR1 SGDLS, CDR2 YYNGEE. This CDR3 contains 17 residues. The germline V and J ends were trimmed by 0 bases and 2 bases, with 17 bases remaining between them. This chain's CDR3 is CASSVATPGGANYGYTF. The CDR3 nucleotides are TGTGCCAGCAGCGTAGCTACTCCGGGGGGAGCCAACTATGGCTACACCTTC.

Only a few counts were recorded for this clonotype. The rearrangement joins TRBV29-1 to TRBJ2-2; D gene unclear. Trimming shortened V by 5 bases and J by 0 bases, and 7 bases separated the two germline ends. The CDR3 is made up of 13 amino acids. Germline CDR1 SQVTM, CDR2 ANQGSEA. In DNA, the CDR3 is TGCAGCGTTAAGGCACCGAACACCGGGGAGCTGTTTTTT. Its protein product is CSVKAPNTGELFF.

In this sample, this clonotype turned up a few times. The V call is TRBV6-5, the J call TRBJ2-7; D may be TRBD1 (6 bases). This CDR3 comprises 13 residues. The germline V and J ends were trimmed by 7 bases and 4 bases, with 14 bases remaining between them. Germline CDR1 is MNHEY and CDR2 is SVGAGI. This CDR3 is CASKPGVSYEQYF. In nucleotides, the CDR3 is TGTGCCAGCAAGCCAGGGGTGTCTTACGAGCAGTACTTC.

This clonotype was seen many times. The chain couples TRBV7-2 to TRBJ2-3; D unclear. The CDR3 consists of 15 residues. CDR1 and CDR2 (germline): SGHTA, FQGNSA. Trimming shortened V by 5 bases and J by 2 bases, and 14 bases separated the two germline ends. The CDR3 spells CASSPRGADTDTQYF. The CDR3, as DNA: TGTGCCAGCAGCCCCCGTGGTGCAGACACAGATACGCAGTATTTT.

This clonotype was found a few times. The V and J genes are TRBV11-3 and TRBJ2-3, with D perhaps TRBD1 or TRBD2 (5 bases each). V was cut by 1 base and J by 2 bases, with 19 bases left in between. From germline, CDR1 is SGHNT and CDR2 YENEEA. This CDR3 has 18 amino acids. The CDR3: CASSLAPPGTGLTDTQYF. In DNA, the CDR3 is TGTGCCAGCAGCTTAGCCCCACCGGGCACGGGGCTCACAGATACGCAGTATTTT.

In this sample, this clonotype turned up many times. The V and J genes are TRBV7-3 and TRBJ1-2; 9 nucleotides match TRBD1. CDR1 and CDR2 (germline): SGHTA, FQGTGA. V shed 5 bases, J shed 4 bases, and the junction held 2 bases outside the gene matches. The CDR3 runs 13 residues. CDR3 sequence: CASSPGQGYGYTF. DNA for the CDR3: TGTGCCAGCAGCCCGGGACAGGGCTATGGCTACACCTTC.

V gene TRBV9 combines with J gene TRBJ2-3, with 14 bases identical to TRBD2. The CDR3 is 16 amino acids. V shed 2 bases and J 4 bases; nucleotides not matched to a gene: 3. Looked up from germline, CDR1 is SGDLS and CDR2 is YYNGEE. CDR3 nucleotides: TGTGCCAGCAGCGTGACTAGCGGGGGGGCGGCAGATACGCAGTATTTT. This encodes CASSVTSGGAADTQYF.

In its sample, this clonotype was seen a few times. The chain combines TRBV6-5 with TRBJ2-3, with D possibly being TRBD1 (6 bases). Germline values: CDR1 MNHEY, CDR2 SVGAGI. Trimming cost V 0 bases and J 5 bases, with 15 bases left between them. The length of the CDR3 is 16 residues. DNA for the CDR3: TGTGCCAGCAGTTACTCAGGGCCGGAACAGGGAGATACGCAGTATTTT. Protein: CASSYSGPEQGDTQYF.

In its sample, this clonotype was seen a few times. J is TRBJ2-3 and V is TRBV15; TRBD2 might be the D (5 bases). The germline gives CDR1 LNHNV, CDR2 YYDKDF (reference sequence). CDR3 length: 13 amino acids. V was pared by 5 bases and J by 5 bases, with 11 bases between. Here the CDR3 DNA reads TGTGCCACCAGCGTGCAGAGGGTAGATACGCAGTATTTT. Translation gives CATSVQRVDTQYF.

V usage is TRBV7-2 and J usage is TRBJ1-1; possible D gene TRBD1, 6 bases. This CDR3 spans 13 amino acids. Deletions cut 5 bases from V and 3 bases from J, with 10 bases between. The V gene's germline CDR1 is SGHTA and CDR2 FQGNSA. CDR3 region: CASSRRGYTEAFF. DNA of the CDR3: TGTGCCAGCAGCCGCAGGGGATACACTGAAGCTTTCTTT.

This clonotype appeared a few times. The chain has TRBV5-1 and TRBJ1-2; D possibly corresponds to TRBD1 (5 bases). Germline V gene sequence: CDR1 SGHRS, CDR2 YFSETQ. This CDR3 contains 15 residues. With 5 bases removed from V and 0 bases from J, the gap between germline ends came to 14 bases. CDR3 protein: CASSDQRGANYGYTF. In nucleotides, the CDR3 is TGCGCCAGCAGTGACCAGCGAGGGGCTAACTATGGCTACACCTTC.

This clonotype has more than one count but fewer than ten. The CDR3 nucleotides read TGCAGTGCTAGAGATCGGAAGAGAAATAGCGTCGATGAGCAGTTCTTC. It specifies CSARDRKRNSVDEQFF. The chain has TRBV20-1 and TRBJ2-1, with a tentative D call TRBD2 (5 bases). Trimming took off 0 bases at V and 8 bases at J, with 20 bases between the two ends. CDR1 and CDR2 from the germline V gene are DFQATT and SNEGSKA (reference sequence). The CDR3 extends over 16 amino acids.

This clonotype was observed a handful of times. The rearrangement uses TRBV4-2 and TRBJ2-3; tentative D call: TRBD2 (5 bases). Trimming pared 0 bases from V and 6 bases from J, leaving 16 bases between. CDR1 is LGHNA and CDR2 is YNFKEQ in the germline V gene. CDR3 length: 16 amino acids. This CDR3 is CASSQEASGGEDTQYF. Here the CDR3 DNA reads TGTGCCAGCAGCCAAGAAGCCAGTGGAGGTGAGGATACGCAGTATTTT.